Shown below are 25 T cell receptor beta chains from a single sample sequenced in a study of blood T cell repertoires in COVID-19. Using immunoSEQ multiplex PCR, the repertoire was profiled, and TCRdb retains in-frame clones only, with some absent. The sample includes approximately 38,000 clones, 70% to 90% of them seen just once. Material for sequencing was peripheral blood. Every receptor here comes from a man aged 60 to 69 with COVID-19, enrolled during active disease.

This chain connects TRBV11-2 to TRBJ2-7; TRBD2 aligns across 10 bases. Losses at the gene ends were 2 bases for V and 7 bases for J; bases not matched to a gene: 5. The CDR3 totals 14 residues. Germline V lookup: CDR1 SGHAT, CDR2 FQNNGV. CDR3 in DNA: TGTGCCAGCAGCTTAACTAGCGGGGTTATAGAGCAGTACTTC. Residues: CASSLTSGVIEQYF.

The chain uses TRBV28 and TRBJ1-1; D ambiguous. CDR1 is MDHEN and CDR2 is SYDVKM in the germline V gene. This CDR3 spans 14 amino acids. The V and J ends lost 3 bases and 2 bases respectively, with 10 bases between them. CDR3: CASSLRRLNTEAFF. Here the CDR3 DNA reads TGTGCCAGCAGTTTGCGCAGACTAAACACTGAAGCTTTCTTT.

The V gene is TRBV28, the J gene TRBJ1-6; 10 bases line up with TRBD1. The CDR3 extends over 17 amino acids. The germline V gene encodes CDR1 MDHEN and CDR2 SYDVKM. Unmatched junction bases numbered 11, after V lost 5 bases and J lost 7 bases. DNA of the CDR3: TGTGCCAGCAGTACCGATCGACAGGGGGCCGGGAATTCACCCCTCCACTTT. Its protein product is CASSTDRQGAGNSPLHF.

The rearrangement links TRBV3-1 (or the pseudogene TRBV3-2) to TRBJ2-5; no clear D. Trimming removed 0 bases at V and 5 bases at J, with 10 bases between. The CDR3 runs to 14 residues. Germline V gene data show CDR1 as LGHDT and CDR2 as YNNKEL (reference sequence). Here the CDR3 reads CASSQDRIAETQYF. The DNA of the CDR3 is TGTGCCAGCAGCCAAGACAGGATCGCGGAGACCCAGTACTTC.

J is TRBJ2-2 and V is TRBV28; 7 bases fit TRBD1. CDR3 length equals 16 residues. Germline CDR1 and CDR2: MDHEN and SYDVKM. With V trimmed by 5 bases and J by 0 bases, 6 bases remained unmatched. CDR3 region: CASSPYRGPNTGELFF. The DNA of the CDR3 is TGTGCCAGCAGTCCCTACAGGGGACCGAACACCGGGGAGCTGTTTTTT.

The chain uses TRBV7-2 and TRBJ1-5, with D tentatively TRBD1 (5 bases). The ends were cut back, 3 bases at V and 9 bases at J, with 15 bases in the middle. Germline V gene sequence: CDR1 SGHTA, CDR2 FQGNSA. This CDR3 comprises 14 residues. The CDR3, as DNA: TGTGCCAGCAGCTTGGCAGGGCTATTGGGGCCCCAGCATTTT. Translated, it gives CASSLAGLLGPQHF.

The rearrangement uses TRBV2 and TRBJ1-6, with D hard to call. The CDR3 totals 15 residues. V was shortened by 8 bases and J by 2 bases, with 13 bases between the two germline ends. Germline V lookup: CDR1 SNHLY, CDR2 FYNNEI. CDR3 sequence (DNA): TGTGCCAGCCTGGGCCGAAACCCCTATAATTCACCCCTCCACTTT. Translation gives CASLGRNPYNSPLHF.

V gene TRBV5-4 combines with J gene TRBJ2-2; 8 bases match TRBD2. The CDR3 is made up of 15 amino acids. The germline CDR1 and CDR2 sequences are SGHNT and YYREEE (reference sequence). The V and J ends lost 3 bases and 2 bases, in that order; junction bases with no gene match: 3. The CDR3 coding sequence is TGTGCCAGCAGCTACAGCGGGAGTAACACCGGGGAGCTGTTTTTT. Its protein product is CASSYSGSNTGELFF.

V is TRBV19 and J is TRBJ1-2; possible D gene TRBD1, 5 bases. Germline V CDR1 and CDR2: LNHDA, SQIVND (reference sequence). Deletions cut 9 bases from V and 5 bases from J, with 10 bases between. The CDR3 contains 11 residues. The CDR3 DNA reads as TGTGCCAGCTCCCAGGGATATGGCTACACCTTC. Protein: CASSQGYGYTF.

The chain has TRBV4-1 and TRBJ2-1; D perhaps matches TRBD2 (6 bases). The CDR3 is 17 amino acids. Trimming removed 2 bases at V and 7 bases at J, with 21 bases between. CDR1 is MGHRA and CDR2 is YSYEKL in the germline V gene. The CDR3 coding sequence is TGCGCCAGCAGCCAACCCTTGGGGGAGGCCTCAGGTAATGAGCAGTTCTTC. Translated, it gives CASSQPLGEASGNEQFF.

A few counts support this clone. This sequence joins TRBV28 and TRBJ1-6, with unresolved D. Germline V gene lookup returns CDR1 MDHEN and CDR2 SYDVKM. Between the trimmed V and J ends, which lost 8 bases and 0 bases, there was a span of 5 bases. The length of the CDR3 is 13 residues. The chain's CDR3 is CASLSSYNSPLHF. CDR3 nucleotides: TGTGCCAGCCTCAGCTCCTATAATTCACCCCTCCACTTT. The whole variable domain, filled in from reference TRBV28 and TRBJ1-6, reads DVKVTQSSRYLVKRTGEKVFLECVQDMDHENMFWYRQDPGLGLRLIYFSYDVKMKEKGDIPEGYSVSREKKERFSLILESASTNQTSMYLCASLSSYNSPLHFGNGTRLTVT.

This rearrangement joins TRBV9 to TRBJ1-4; D gene unclear. V lost 0 bases to trimming and J lost 0 bases, with 6 bases between them. The CDR3 covers 15 residues. Germline assignment: CDR1 SGDLS and CDR2 YYNGEE. This CDR3 is CASSVGPATNEKLFF. The CDR3, as DNA: TGTGCCAGCAGCGTAGGTCCAGCAACTAATGAAAAACTGTTTTTT.

The gene calls are TRBV7-9 and TRBJ1-1, with D possibly matching TRBD1 (6 bases). CDR1 is SEHNR and CDR2 is FQNEAQ in the germline V gene (reference sequence). Between the trimmed V and J ends, which lost 2 bases and 0 bases, there was a span of 16 bases. The CDR3 consists of 17 residues. CDR3 nucleotides: TGTGCCAGCAGCTTATTTAGGCAACAGGGTATGAACACTGAAGCTTTCTTT. This encodes CASSLFRQQGMNTEAFF.

The chain couples TRBV5-1 to TRBJ2-3; D is perhaps TRBD2 (5 bases). CDR1 is SGHRS, CDR2 YFSETQ, per germline. This CDR3 contains 15 residues. The V end lost 0 bases, the J end lost 4 bases, and 12 bases lay between the germline ends. In nucleotides, the CDR3 is TGCGCCAGCAGCTTGGGGGGAGATCGGGCAGATACGCAGTATTTT. Translated: CASSLGGDRADTQYF.

The CDR3 DNA reads as TGCAGCGTTGTTCAGGGGGCCCGTGAAGCTTTCTTT. This translates into CSVVQGAREAFF. This rearrangement joins TRBV29-1 to TRBJ1-1; 8 bases agree with TRBD1. The CDR3 length is 12 residues. CDR1 is SQVTM and CDR2 is ANQGSEA in the germline V gene. Losses at the gene ends were 4 bases for V and 7 bases for J; bases not matched to a gene: 5.

CDR3 DNA: TGTGCCAGCTTCCCCTGGGGGCAGATCACCGGGGAGCTGTTTTTT. This encodes CASFPWGQITGELFF. The chain combines TRBV6-5 with TRBJ2-2, with D maybe TRBD1 (6 bases). V was shortened by 8 bases and J by 4 bases, with 17 bases between the two germline ends. The CDR3 covers 15 residues. Per germline, CDR1 MNHEY and CDR2 SVGAGI.

This rearrangement joins TRBV4-3 to TRBJ1-6; a weak D match, TRBD1 (6 bases). Trimming removed 0 bases from V and 8 bases from J, with 8 bases in between. The CDR3 consists of 14 residues. CDR1 is LGHNA, CDR2 YSLEER, per germline. The chain's CDR3 is CASSQETGYSPLHF. The CDR3 DNA reads TGCGCCAGCAGCCAAGAAACAGGGTATTCACCCCTCCACTTT.

This clone appeared a single time. The V call is TRBV19, the J call TRBJ1-4; TRBD1 is a possible D gene (5 bases). The V end was cut by 9 bases, the J end by 4 bases, with 15 bases between. The CDR3 is 14 amino acids. In germline, CDR1 is LNHDA, CDR2 SQIVND (reference sequence). The CDR3 nucleotides are TGTGCCAGCCGAATCGGGGGGAATAATGAAAAACTGTTTTTT. It codes for CASRIGGNNEKLFF.

This chain connects TRBV6-6 to TRBJ1-2; D remains ambiguous. Germline CDR1 MNHNY, CDR2 SVGAGI (reference sequence). This CDR3 is built from 13 residues. Trimming removed 2 bases from V and 7 bases from J, with 11 bases in between. CDR3 loop: CASSYRGFGGYTF. The CDR3 bases are TGTGCCAGCAGTTACCGGGGATTCGGTGGCTACACCTTC.

This chain connects TRBV30 to TRBJ1-4; D ambiguous. The germline gives CDR1 GTSNPN, CDR2 SVGIG (reference sequence). This CDR3 contains 13 residues. Trimming pared 2 bases from V and 8 bases from J, leaving 12 bases between. The CDR3 DNA follows: TGTGCCTGGAGTTTCCCAGGCGCCGAAAAACTGTTTTTT. Its protein is CAWSFPGAEKLFF.

This rearrangement joins TRBV28 to TRBJ1-2, with TRBD1 matching 8 bases. CDR1 MDHEN and CDR2 SYDVKM come from the germline V gene. This CDR3 comprises 14 residues. Trimming at V came to 3 bases and at J to 5 bases, leaving 5 bases not matched to a gene. CDR3 residues: CASSLDRVMYGYTF. CDR3 DNA: TGTGCCAGCAGTTTGGACAGGGTTATGTATGGCTACACCTTC.

The chain couples TRBV14 to TRBJ2-7; 9 positions match TRBD2. The CDR3 extends over 17 amino acids. The germline gives CDR1 SGHDN, CDR2 FVKESK. After removal of 0 bases from V and 5 bases from J, the junction contained 11 bases not matched to a gene. CDR3 nucleotides: TGTGCCAGCAGCCAAGACAAGGGTAGCGGGAGAATCAACGAGCAGTACTTC. Translated, it gives CASSQDKGSGRINEQYF.

The CDR3 nucleotides are TGTGCCTGGAGAAAAGATGACACGGACAAAAATCAGCCCCAGCATTTT. Its protein is CAWRKDDTDKNQPQHF. V gene TRBV30 combines with J gene TRBJ1-5; possible D gene TRBD1, 5 bases. The CDR3 spans 16 residues. The V and J ends lost 3 bases and 4 bases respectively, with 19 bases between them. The germline CDR1 and CDR2 sequences are GTSNPN and SVGIG (reference sequence).

This clone appeared once. The chain combines TRBV7-8 with TRBJ2-5; no definite D call. The germline V gene has CDR1 SGHVS and CDR2 FQNEAQ. The CDR3 loop spans 14 amino acids. Trimming stripped 5 bases from V and 8 bases from J, with 18 bases between. The CDR3 here is CASSLERVQGTQYF. CDR3 nucleotide sequence: TGTGCCAGCAGCCTCGAACGGGTCCAAGGCACCCAGTACTTC.

By sample fraction, this clone is medium-sized. The chain combines TRBV10-1 with TRBJ2-7; 8 nucleotides match TRBD2. CDR3 length: 16 residues. V was clipped by 0 bases and J by 5 bases; unmatched bases: 9. CDR1 and CDR2 from the germline V gene are WNHNN and SYGVQD (reference sequence). In DNA, the CDR3 is TGCGCCAGCAGTGAGTCGATTTTAGCGGGAAAAGACGAGCAGTACTTC. Translation: CASSESILAGKDEQYF.